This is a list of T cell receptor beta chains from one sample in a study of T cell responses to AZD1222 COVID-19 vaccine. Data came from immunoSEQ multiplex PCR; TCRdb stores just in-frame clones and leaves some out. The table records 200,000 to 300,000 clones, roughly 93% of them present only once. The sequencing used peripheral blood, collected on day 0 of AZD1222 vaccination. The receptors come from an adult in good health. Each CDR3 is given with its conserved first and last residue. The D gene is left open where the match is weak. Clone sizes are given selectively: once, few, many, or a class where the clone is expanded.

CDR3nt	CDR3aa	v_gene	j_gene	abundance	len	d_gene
TGTGCCAGCAGCACGACAGGGGGGAGGACTGAAGCTTTCTTT	CASSTTGGRTEAFF	TRBV7-2	TRBJ1-1	.	14	TRBD1
TGTGCCATCAGGGGGACAGGGCAAGAGACCCAGTACTTC	CAIRGTGQETQYF	TRBV10-3	TRBJ2-5	.	13	TRBD1
TGTGCCATGCGGGACCCACCGAACACCGGGGAGCTGTTTTTT	CAMRDPPNTGELFF	TRBV10-3	TRBJ2-2	.	14	.
TGTGCCAGCAGTGAAAGGTATCTTTCAAATCAGCCCCAGCATTTT	CASSERYLSNQPQHF	TRBV2	TRBJ1-5	.	15	.
TGTGCCAGCAGCCAAGACTCTAGAGCTTTCTTT	CASSQDSRAFF	TRBV3-1/TRBV3-2	TRBJ1-1	.	11	.
TGTGCCAGCAGCCAAGATATGGGTGAAAAGTTCTTC	CASSQDMGEKFF	TRBV3-1/TRBV3-2	TRBJ2-1	.	12	.
TGTGCCAGCAGCCAAAACTTAGGGGAAGAGACCCAGTACTTC	CASSQNLGEETQYF	TRBV4-2	TRBJ2-5	.	14	.
TGTGCCAGCAGTTATGTGGGTAATCAGCCCCAGCATTTT	CASSYVGNQPQHF	TRBV6-1	TRBJ1-5	.	13	.
TGCAGCTCGGGGTCAGATTATGGCTACACCTTC	CSSGSDYGYTF	TRBV29-1	TRBJ1-2	.	11	.
TGTGCCAGCAGCTCCAGGGTTGGCGCCTACGAGCAGTACTTC	CASSSRVGAYEQYF	TRBV7-2	TRBJ2-7	.	14	.
TGTGCCAGCCATGGGGGCGCTGGGAGATCTTTCTTT	CASHGGAGRSFF	TRBV28	TRBJ1-1	.	12	.
TGTGCCAGCAGCTTGACAGGGTGGGGGATGAACACTGAAGCTTTCTTT	CASSLTGWGMNTEAFF	TRBV5-4	TRBJ1-1	.	16	.
TGTGCCAGCTCACCGACGGAGGGGGTCATGAACACTGAAGCTTTCTTT	CASSPTEGVMNTEAFF	TRBV18	TRBJ1-1	.	16	.
TGTGCCAGCAGCTGGGGCTCCTTTCGGCAGTACTTC	CASSWGSFRQYF	TRBV5-6	TRBJ2-7	.	12	.
TGTGCCAGCAGCTGGGGGAGGGGGAGCAATCAGCCCCAGCATTTT	CASSWGRGSNQPQHF	TRBV7-2	TRBJ1-5	.	15	.
TGTGCCAGCACCACCGCCGGGGAGCTGTTTTTT	CASTTAGELFF	TRBV3-1/TRBV3-2	TRBJ2-2	.	11	.
TGTGCCACCAGCAGTCGAGTAGCCGGGTCGAGCTCCTACTTC	CATSSRVAGSSSYF	TRBV15	TRBJ2-7	.	14	.
TGTGCCAGCAGTTCCACCCCGACTGTGGGCTATGGCTACACCTTC	CASSSTPTVGYGYTF	TRBV6-1	TRBJ1-2	once	15	.
TGTGCCAGCAGCTTAGGGGCGGGAGCTATAGATACGCAGTATTTT	CASSLGAGAIDTQYF	TRBV11-3	TRBJ2-3	.	15	TRBD2
TGTGCCAGCAGCTTGGTCAGGGTAGCAGATACGCAGTATTTT	CASSLVRVADTQYF	TRBV5-6	TRBJ2-3	.	14	.
TGTGCCACCAGTGATCCCAGGGGAGGAGATACGCAGTATTTT	CATSDPRGGDTQYF	TRBV24-1	TRBJ2-3	once	14	.
TGTGCCAGCAGCTTTGGCGGGACCTCCTACAATGAGCAGTTCTTC	CASSFGGTSYNEQFF	TRBV5-6	TRBJ2-1	.	15	.